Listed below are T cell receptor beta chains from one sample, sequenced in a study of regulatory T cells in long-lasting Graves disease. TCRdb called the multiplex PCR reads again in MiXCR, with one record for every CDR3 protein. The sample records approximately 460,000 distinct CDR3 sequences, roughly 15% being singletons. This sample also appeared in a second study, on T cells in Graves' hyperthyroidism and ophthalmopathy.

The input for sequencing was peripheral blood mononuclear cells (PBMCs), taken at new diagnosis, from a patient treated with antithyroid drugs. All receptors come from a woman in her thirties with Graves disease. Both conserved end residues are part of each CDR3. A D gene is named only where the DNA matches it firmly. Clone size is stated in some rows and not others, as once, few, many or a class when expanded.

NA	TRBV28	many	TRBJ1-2	CASIQPDYGYTF	TGTGCCAGCATACAGCCGGACTATGGCTACACCTTC
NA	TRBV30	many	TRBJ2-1	CAWSGGASYNEQFF	TGTGCCTGGAGCGGAGGTGCATCCTACAATGAGCAGTTCTTC
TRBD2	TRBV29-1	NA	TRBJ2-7	CSASGVGLSYEQYF	TGCAGCGCCAGCGGGGTAGGTTTGTCCTACGAGCAGTACTTC
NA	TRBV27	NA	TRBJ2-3	CASHEAASTDTQYF	TGTGCCAGCCACGAGGCGGCTAGCACAGATACGCAGTATTTT
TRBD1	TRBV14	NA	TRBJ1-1	CASSQLGTGGTEAFF	TGTGCCAGCAGCCAACTAGGGACAGGGGGCACTGAAGCTTTCTTT
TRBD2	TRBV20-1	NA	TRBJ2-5	CSARDLRTSGGKETQYF	TGCAGTGCTAGAGATCTCCGGACTAGCGGGGGGAAAGAGACCCAGTACTTC
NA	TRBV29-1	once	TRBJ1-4	CSPALVYEKLFF	TGCAGCCCCGCTTTGGTTTATGAAAAACTGTTTTTT
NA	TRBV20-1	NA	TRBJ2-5	CSARQYQETQYF	TGCTCCGCTCGCCAGTACCAAGAGACCCAGTACTTC
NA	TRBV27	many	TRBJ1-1	CASSRIGVNTEAFF	TGTGCCAGCAGTCGGATAGGGGTTAACACTGAAGCTTTCTTT
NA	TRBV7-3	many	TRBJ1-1	CASSLGTNTEAFF	TGTGCCAGCAGCTTAGGCACTAACACTGAAGCTTTCTTT
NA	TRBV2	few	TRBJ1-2	CASSPQGGNYGYTF	TGTGCCAGCAGTCCCCAGGGAGGTAACTATGGCTACACCTTC
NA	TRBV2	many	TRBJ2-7	CASHEDRLDSYEQYF	TGTGCCAGTCATGAAGATAGGCTAGACTCCTACGAGCAGTACTTC
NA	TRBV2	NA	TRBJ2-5	CASSRDFHQETQYF	TGTGCCAGCAGTAGGGACTTCCACCAAGAGACCCAGTACTTC
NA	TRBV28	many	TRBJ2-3	CASGSGYTDTQYF	TGTGCCAGCGGTAGCGGATACACAGATACGCAGTATTTT
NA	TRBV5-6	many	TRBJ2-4	CASSEWAQPNIQYF	TGTGCCAGCAGCGAGTGGGCCCAGCCAAACATTCAGTACTTC
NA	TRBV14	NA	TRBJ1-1	CASSQDVGGGTEAFF	TGTGCCAGCAGCCAAGATGTGGGGGGGGGCACTGAAGCTTTCTTT
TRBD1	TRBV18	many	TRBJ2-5	CASERQGWYQETQYF	TGTGCCAGCGAGAGACAGGGTTGGTACCAAGAGACCCAGTACTTC
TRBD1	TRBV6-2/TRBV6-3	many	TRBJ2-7	CASGEGQDYEQYF	TGTGCCAGCGGAGAGGGACAGGACTACGAGCAGTACTTC
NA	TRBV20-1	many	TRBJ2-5	CSARDGDRPLETQYF	TGCAGTGCTAGAGATGGAGATAGGCCTTTAGAGACCCAGTACTTC
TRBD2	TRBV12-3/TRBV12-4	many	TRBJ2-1	CASRSPTSGVIF	TGTGCCAGCAGATCCCCGACTAGCGGGGTTATCTTC
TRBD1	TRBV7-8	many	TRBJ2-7	CASGRDSPRGQYF	TGTGCCAGCGGCCGGGACAGTCCCCGGGGGCAGTACTTC
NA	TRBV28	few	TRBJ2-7	CASSLFLGPYEQYF	TGTGCCAGCAGTTTATTTTTGGGTCCCTACGAGCAGTACTTC
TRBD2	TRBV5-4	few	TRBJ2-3	CASSLTSGNSDTQYF	TGTGCCAGCAGCTTGACTAGCGGGAACTCAGATACGCAGTATTTT
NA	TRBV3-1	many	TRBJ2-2	CASSPREGTGELFF	TGTGCCAGCAGCCCGCGAGAGGGCACCGGGGAGCTGTTTTTT
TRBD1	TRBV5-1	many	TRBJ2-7	CASSGYGQDYEQYF	TGCGCCAGCAGCGGATACGGACAGGACTACGAGCAGTACTTC
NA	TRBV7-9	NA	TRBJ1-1	CASSLVPTTEAFF	TGTGCCAGCAGCTTAGTACCTACCACTGAAGCTTTCTTT
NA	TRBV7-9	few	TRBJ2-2	CAALGVNTGELFF	TGTGCAGCCCTGGGGGTGAACACCGGGGAGCTGTTTTTT
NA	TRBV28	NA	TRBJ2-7	CASRGAAYEQYF	TGTGCCAGCCGTGGGGCGGCCTACGAGCAGTACTTC
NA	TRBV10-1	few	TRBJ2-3	CASSETLTSTDTQYF	TGCGCCAGCAGTGAAACACTTACTAGCACAGATACGCAGTATTTT
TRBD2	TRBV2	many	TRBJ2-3	CASSILAGGADTQYF	TGTGCCAGCAGTATTCTAGCGGGAGGGGCAGATACGCAGTATTTT
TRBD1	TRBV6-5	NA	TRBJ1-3	CASSLGQGSGNTIYF	TGTGCCAGCAGTTTGGGACAGGGCTCTGGAAACACCATATATTTT
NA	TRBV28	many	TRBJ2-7	CASSSPDQSYEQYF	TGTGCCAGCAGTTCCCCGGACCAGAGCTACGAGCAGTACTTC
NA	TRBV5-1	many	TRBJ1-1	CASSFSLLGTEAFF	TGCGCCAGCAGCTTTTCCCTTTTAGGGACTGAAGCTTTCTTT
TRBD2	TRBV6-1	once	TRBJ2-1	CATQYSGRAAYNEQFF	TGTGCCACCCAGTATAGCGGGAGGGCCGCCTACAATGAGCAGTTCTTC
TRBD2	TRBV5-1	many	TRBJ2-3	CASSPRTSGFTDTQYF	TGCGCCAGCAGCCCAAGGACTAGCGGGTTCACAGATACGCAGTATTTT
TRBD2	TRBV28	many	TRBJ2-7	CASSLRRREGHSYEQYF	TGTGCCAGCAGTTTAAGGCGCCGGGAGGGCCACTCCTACGAGCAGTACTTC
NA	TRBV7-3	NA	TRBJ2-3	CASSPRRSSTDTQYF	TGTGCCAGCAGCCCCCGCAGGAGTAGCACAGATACGCAGTATTTT
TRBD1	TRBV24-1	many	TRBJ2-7	CATVGTGALYEPYEQYF	TGTGCCACGGTGGGGACAGGGGCACTCTATGAACCCTACGAGCAGTACTTC
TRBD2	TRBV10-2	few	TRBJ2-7	CASSESKSLAGGNYEQYF	TGCGCCAGCAGTGAGTCGAAGTCTCTAGCGGGAGGGAACTACGAGCAGTACTTC
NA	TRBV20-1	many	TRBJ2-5	CSASPRDIQETQYF	TGCAGTGCTAGCCCACGGGACATCCAAGAGACCCAGTACTTC
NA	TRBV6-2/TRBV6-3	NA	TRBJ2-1	CASTRGGADNEQFF	TGTGCCAGCACTCGAGGAGGGGCCGACAATGAGCAGTTCTTC
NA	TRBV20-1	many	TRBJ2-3	CSASVSTDTQYF	TGCAGTGCTAGCGTTAGCACAGATACGCAGTATTTT
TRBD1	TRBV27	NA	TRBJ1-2	CASSLRGQPGDRANYGYTF	TGTGCCAGCAGTTTAAGAGGGCAACCTGGGGACAGAGCTAACTATGGCTACACCTTC
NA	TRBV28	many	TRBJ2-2	CASSLPWGRNTGELFF	TGTGCCAGCAGCCTCCCCTGGGGGCGGAACACCGGGGAGCTGTTTTTT
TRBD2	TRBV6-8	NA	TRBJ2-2	CASTCGGLDTGELFF	TGTGCCAGCACCTGCGGGGGACTAGACACCGGGGAGCTGTTTTTT
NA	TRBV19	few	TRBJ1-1	CASSADGANTEAFF	TGTGCCAGTAGCGCTGATGGGGCGAACACTGAAGCTTTCTTT
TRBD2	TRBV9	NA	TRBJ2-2	CASSAAGTSVGELFF	TGTGCCAGCAGCGCTGCCGGGACTAGCGTCGGGGAGCTGTTTTTT
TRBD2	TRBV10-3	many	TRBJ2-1	CAISGEREGYNEQFF	TGTGCCATCAGTGGTGAGCGGGAGGGATACAATGAGCAGTTCTTC
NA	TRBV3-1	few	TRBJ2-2	CASSRADTGELFF	TGTGCCAGCAGCCGGGCGGACACCGGGGAGCTGTTTTTT
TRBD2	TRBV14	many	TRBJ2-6	CASSPLLAVRSGANVLTF	TGTGCCAGCAGCCCCTTACTAGCGGTTAGATCTGGGGCCAACGTCCTGACTTTC
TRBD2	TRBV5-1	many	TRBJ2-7	CASSHLSGGRSYEQYF	TGCGCCAGCAGCCATCTCAGCGGGGGACGTTCCTACGAGCAGTACTTC
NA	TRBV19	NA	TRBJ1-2	CASSPLRSDHGYTF	TGTGCCAGTAGTCCCCTCCGGTCGGATCATGGCTACACCTTC
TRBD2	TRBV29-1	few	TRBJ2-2	CSVGMTSGRRTGELFF	TGCAGCGTTGGTATGACTAGCGGGAGACGGACCGGGGAGCTGTTTTTT
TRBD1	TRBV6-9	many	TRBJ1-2	CASSLEGARGYTF	TGTGCCAGCAGTTTAGAGGGGGCGCGGGGCTACACCTTC
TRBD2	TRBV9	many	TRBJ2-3	CASNPGLGSDTQYF	TGTGCCAGCAACCCGGGACTAGGGTCAGATACGCAGTATTTT